This passage covers 9 T cell receptor beta chains from one sample sequenced in a study of radiotherapy plus CTLA-4 blockade in lung cancer. Sequencing used immunoSEQ multiplex PCR; TCRdb keeps in-frame clones, though not all of them. The sample lists tens of thousands of clones, about 75% occurring once. The sequenced sample was peripheral blood, obtained from a patient treated with radiotherapy plus ipilimumab. The receptors derive from a human donor with non-small cell lung cancer who had stable disease on radiotherapy plus ipilimumab.

The CDR3 spells CASSLVYVTDTQYF. CDR3 bases: TGCGCCAGCAGCTTGGTGTATGTCACAGATACGCAGTATTTT. This chain connects TRBV5-1 to TRBJ2-3; D is unresolved. V was pared by 0 bases and J by 2 bases, with 7 bases between. The CDR3 runs to 14 residues. CDR1 is SGHRS, CDR2 YFSETQ, per germline.

With regard to this clone: Germline and junction disagree at one end, which may indicate a read error. This same CDR3 is encoded by further DNA sequences in the sample. The rearrangement uses TRBV11-3 and TRBJ1-1, with D unresolved. This CDR3 spans 14 amino acids. Germline CDR1 reads SGHNT; CDR2 reads YENEEA. In DNA form, the CDR3 reads TGTGCCAGCAGCTTCGGGTGGAGAGCCACTGAAGCCTTCTTT. Translating gives CASSFGWRATEAFF.

This clone appeared a single time. This same CDR3 is encoded by further DNA sequences in the sample. This rearrangement joins TRBV30 to TRBJ1-5; no clear D gene. V dropped 3 bases and J dropped 1 base, with 7 bases sitting between them. This CDR3 spans 13 amino acids. The germline CDR1 and CDR2 sequences are GTSNPN and SVGIG (reference sequence). CDR3 DNA sequence: TGTGCCTGGAGGGAGAACAGCAATCAGCCCCAGCATTTT. It is translated as CAWRENSNQPQHF.

Details on this clone: At one boundary the junction diverges from the germline segment, which might be a read error. This chain uses TRBV18 with TRBJ1-1, with a possible D match to TRBD1 (6 bases). This CDR3 has 13 amino acids. Looked up from germline, CDR1 is KGHSH and CDR2 is LQKENI. Here the CDR3 reads CVSSKGQNTEAFF. In DNA, the CDR3 is TGTGTCAGCTCGAAGGGACAGAACACTGAAGCTTTCTTT.

The rearrangement joins TRBV7-9 to TRBJ2-4; TRBD1 agrees at 8 bases. Looked up from germline, CDR1 is SEHNR and CDR2 is FQNEAQ (reference sequence). This CDR3 comprises 15 residues. Trimming took 5 bases from V and 6 from J; bases not matched to a gene: 9. CDR3 in DNA: TGTGCCAGCAGCCCCCACACAGGGGGAGGAAACATTCAGTACTTC. It encodes CASSPHTGGGNIQYF. The full variable domain, its missing parts supplied by reference TRBV7-9 and TRBJ2-4, is DTGVSQNPRHKITKRGQNVTFRCDPISEHNRLYWYRQTLGQGPEFLTYFQNEAQLEKSRLLSDRFSAERPKGSFSTLEIQRTEQGDSAMYLCASSPHTGGGNIQYFGAGTRLSVL.

The chain recombines TRBV7-9 with TRBJ2-1; 11 positions match TRBD2. V shed 5 bases and J 14 bases; nucleotides not matched to a gene: 11. The germline gives CDR1 SEHNR, CDR2 FQNEAQ (reference sequence). The CDR3 is 14 amino acids. CDR3: CASSPTETSGVKFF. The CDR3 DNA reads TGTGCCAGCAGCCCCACCGAGACTAGCGGGGTAAAGTTCTTC.

This chain joins TRBV25-1 and TRBJ1-1; the match to TRBD1 covers 10 bases. Germline values: CDR1 MGHDK, CDR2 SYGVNS. The CDR3 length is 14 residues. V shed 5 bases, J shed 6 bases, and the junction held 6 bases outside the gene matches. CDR3 sequence: CASSLPGQGPEAFF. DNA of the CDR3: TGTGCCAGCAGTTTACCGGGACAGGGGCCTGAAGCTTTCTTT.

This CDR3 is CASSLMQGTEAFF. Here the CDR3 DNA reads TGTGCCAGCAGCTTAATGCAGGGGACTGAAGCTTTCTTT. The chain uses TRBV7-3 and TRBJ1-1; tentatively, D is TRBD1 (6 bases). Between the trimmed V and J ends, which lost 1 base and 5 bases, there was a span of 8 bases. CDR1 is SGHTA and CDR2 is FQGTGA in the germline V gene. This CDR3 has 13 residues.

The V gene is TRBV19, the J gene TRBJ2-5; no clear D. Trimming took off 3 bases at V and 5 bases at J, with 16 bases between the two ends. This CDR3 has 15 amino acids. CDR1 is LNHDA, CDR2 SQIVND, per germline (reference sequence). In DNA, the CDR3 is TGTGCCAGTAGTATGGCCTACGATCGACTCGAGACCCAGTACTTC. Its translation is CASSMAYDRLETQYF.